These 11 T cell receptor beta chains share one sample of origin, sequenced in a study of blood T cell repertoires in COVID-19 (dated by TCRdb to the early 2020s). The library was prepared using the immunoSEQ multiplex PCR assay. TCRdb took over this immuneACCESS table, retaining in-frame rearrangements with V and J assigned. Such tables are incomplete; in checked studies, under half of the missing clones stem from an unresolved V gene, and the remainder is unexplained. This sample is represented by about 140,000 clones; about three quarters of them were singletons. The ten top clones hold just under 3% of the sample. Sequencing was carried out using PBMCs or T cells enriched from blood (not recorded which). Receptor source: a woman aged 45-65 years who had recovered from COVID-19.

The gene calls are TRBV9 and TRBJ2-6; the match to TRBD2 covers 7 bases. Germline trimming cut 3 bases from V and 3 bases from J; bases unmatched to any gene: 12. This CDR3 has 18 amino acids. Germline V gives CDR1 SGDLS, CDR2 YYNGEE. For the CDR3, the DNA is TGTGCCAGCAGCGCGGGGGGAGGGTTAAGTCTTGGGGCCAACGTCCTGACTTTC. It yields the protein CASSAGGGLSLGANVLTF.

The chain combines TRBV11-3 with TRBJ2-7; tentative D call: TRBD1 (5 bases). CDR3 length: 14 residues. Per germline, CDR1 SGHNT and CDR2 YENEEA. V was clipped by 7 bases and J by 2 bases, with 15 bases between them. CDR3 residues: CASTNKGIAYEQYF. The CDR3 DNA is TGTGCCAGCACCAACAAGGGGATAGCCTACGAGCAGTACTTC.

The rearrangement links TRBV5-1 to TRBJ1-3; D might be TRBD1 (5 bases). This CDR3 is 16 amino acids long. V gave up 0 bases and J gave up 2 bases, with 12 bases separating them. Germline lookup yields CDR1 SGHRS and CDR2 YFSETQ. In DNA form, the CDR3 reads TGCGCCAGCAGCTTGGCCCCGGGGGTACCTGGAAACACCATATATTTT. Residues: CASSLAPGVPGNTIYF.

The chain recombines TRBV5-4 with TRBJ2-1, with TRBD1 matching over 12 bases. The V gene end was trimmed by 5 bases and the J gene end by 9 bases; junction bases not matched to a gene: 9. This CDR3 has 15 residues. CDR1 is SGHNT and CDR2 is YYREEE in the germline V gene (reference sequence). This CDR3 reads CASSFPGQGAGEQFF. CDR3 in DNA: TGTGCCAGCAGTTTCCCGGGACAGGGGGCAGGTGAGCAGTTCTTC.

The CDR3, as DNA: TGTGCCAGCAGCTTACCCGACTCTCCCAGGGGTGAGCAGTTCTTC. Amino acid sequence: CASSLPDSPRGEQFF. This chain joins TRBV5-5 and TRBJ2-1; possible D gene TRBD1, 6 bases. Between the trimmed V and J ends, which lost 2 bases and 9 bases, there was a span of 18 bases. This CDR3 contains 15 residues. Germline CDR1 SGHKS, CDR2 YYEKEE (reference sequence).

This chain connects TRBV6-5 to TRBJ2-5; unclear D gene. There are 13 residues in the CDR3. Germline V lookup: CDR1 MNHEY, CDR2 SVGAGI. V dropped 5 bases and J dropped 3 bases, with 10 bases sitting between them. CDR3 sequence (DNA): TGTGCCAGCAGTCTGTCTATTAAAGAGACCCAGTACTTC. Translating gives CASSLSIKETQYF.

V gene TRBV5-1 combines with J gene TRBJ2-1; 10 positions agree with TRBD2. The CDR3 is made up of 17 amino acids. V lost 0 bases to trimming and J lost 4 bases; unmatched junction nucleotides: 7. Germline CDR1 and CDR2: SGHRS and YFSETQ. The CDR3 coding sequence is TGCGCCAGCAGCTTGGGGCCAACTAGCGGGACATACAATGAGCAGTTCTTC. This sequence encodes CASSLGPTSGTYNEQFF. The full variable domain, with the rest looked up from reference TRBV5-1 and TRBJ2-1, is KAGVTQTPRYLIKTRGQQVTLSCSPISGHRSVSWYQQTPGQGLQFLFEYFSETQRNKGNFPGRFSGRQFSNSRSEMNVSTLELGDSALYLCASSLGPTSGTYNEQFFGPGTRLTVL.

The chain combines TRBV6-4 with TRBJ1-5, with 7 bases aligning to TRBD1. V lost 4 bases to trimming and J lost 7 bases; unmatched junction nucleotides: 4. CDR3 size: 13 residues. The germline CDR1 and CDR2 sequences are MRHNA and SNTAGT. This CDR3 is CASSAVGGQPQHF. The CDR3 nucleotides are TGTGCCAGCAGTGCGGTAGGGGGCCAGCCCCAGCATTTT.

The chain uses TRBV6-5 and TRBJ2-5; 7 positions agree with TRBD1. The CDR3 consists of 15 residues. CDR1 and CDR2 from the germline V gene are MNHEY and SVGAGI. The V and J ends lost 5 bases and 5 bases, in that order; junction bases with no gene match: 11. In nucleotides, the CDR3 is TGTGCCAGCAGTAGGGGACAGCTTGGCGGGGAGACCCAGTACTTC. Amino acid sequence: CASSRGQLGGETQYF.

This rearrangement joins TRBV19 to TRBJ1-5; 8 bases are shared with TRBD1. Germline CDR1 and CDR2: LNHDA and SQIVND (reference sequence). Unmatched junction bases numbered 7, after V lost 1 base and J lost 5 bases. The CDR3 length is 16 residues. Here the CDR3 DNA reads TGTGCCAGTAGTATAGTGGACAGGGTCGTGGATCAGCCCCAGCATTTT. This gives the protein CASSIVDRVVDQPQHF.

The gene calls are TRBV30 and TRBJ1-5; 8 bases line up with TRBD1. Germline V gives CDR1 GTSNPN, CDR2 SVGIG (reference sequence). Unmatched junction bases numbered 0, after V lost 1 base and J lost 4 bases. The CDR3 is made up of 13 amino acids. Here the CDR3 DNA reads TGTGCCTGGAGTGGGACAGGGAATCAGCCCCAGCATTTT. Its translation: CAWSGTGNQPQHF. Together with reference TRBV30 and TRBJ1-5, the CDR3 gives the full variable domain: SQTIHQWPATLVQPVGSPLSLECTVEGTSNPNLYWYRQAAGRGLQLLFYSVGIGQISSEVPQNLSASRPQDRQFILSSKKLLLSDSGFYLCAWSGTGNQPQHFGDGTRLSIL.